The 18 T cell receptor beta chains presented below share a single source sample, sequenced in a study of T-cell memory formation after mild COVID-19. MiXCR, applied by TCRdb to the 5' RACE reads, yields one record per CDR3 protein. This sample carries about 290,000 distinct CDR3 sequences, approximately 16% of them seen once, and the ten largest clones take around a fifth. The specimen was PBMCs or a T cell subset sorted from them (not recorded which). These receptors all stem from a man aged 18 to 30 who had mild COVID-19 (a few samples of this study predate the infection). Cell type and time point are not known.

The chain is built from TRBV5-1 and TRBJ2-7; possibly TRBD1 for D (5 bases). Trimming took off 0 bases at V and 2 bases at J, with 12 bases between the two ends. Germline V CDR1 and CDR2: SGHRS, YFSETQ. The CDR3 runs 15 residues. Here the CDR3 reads CASSLAGRVTYEQYF. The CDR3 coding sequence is TGCGCCAGCAGCTTGGCGGGCAGGGTCACCTACGAGCAGTACTTC.

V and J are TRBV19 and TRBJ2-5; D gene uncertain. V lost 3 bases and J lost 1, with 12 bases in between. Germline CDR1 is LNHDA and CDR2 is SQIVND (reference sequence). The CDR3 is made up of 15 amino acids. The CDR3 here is CASSIGFRAQETQYF. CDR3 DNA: TGTGCCAGTAGTATTGGGTTTAGGGCCCAAGAGACCCAGTACTTC.

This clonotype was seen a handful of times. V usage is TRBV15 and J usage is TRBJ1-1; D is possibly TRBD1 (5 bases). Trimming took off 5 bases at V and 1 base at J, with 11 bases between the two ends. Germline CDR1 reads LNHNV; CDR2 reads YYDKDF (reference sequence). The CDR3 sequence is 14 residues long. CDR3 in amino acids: CATSVGPTNTEAFF. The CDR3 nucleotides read TGTGCCACCAGCGTGGGACCGACGAACACTGAAGCTTTCTTT.

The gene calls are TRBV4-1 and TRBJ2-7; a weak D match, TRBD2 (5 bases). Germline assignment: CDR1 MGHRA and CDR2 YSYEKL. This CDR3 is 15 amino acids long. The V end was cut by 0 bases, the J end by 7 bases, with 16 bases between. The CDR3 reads CASSQDHGELQEQYF. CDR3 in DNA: TGCGCCAGCAGCCAAGATCACGGGGAACTACAGGAGCAGTACTTC.

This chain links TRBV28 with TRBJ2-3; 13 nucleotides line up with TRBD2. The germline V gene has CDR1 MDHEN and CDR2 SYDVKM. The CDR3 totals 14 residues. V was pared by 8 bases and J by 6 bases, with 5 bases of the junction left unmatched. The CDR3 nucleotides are TGTGCCAGCGCCGGACTAGCGGGGGTCGATACGCAGTATTTT. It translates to CASAGLAGVDTQYF.

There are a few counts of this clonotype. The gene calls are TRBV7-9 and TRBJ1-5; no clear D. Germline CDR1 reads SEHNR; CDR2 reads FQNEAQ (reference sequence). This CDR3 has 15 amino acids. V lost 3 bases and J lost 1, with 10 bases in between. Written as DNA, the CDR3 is TGTGCCAGCAGCTTCGACGGTGGGAGCAATCAGCCCCAGCATTTT. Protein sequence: CASSFDGGSNQPQHF.

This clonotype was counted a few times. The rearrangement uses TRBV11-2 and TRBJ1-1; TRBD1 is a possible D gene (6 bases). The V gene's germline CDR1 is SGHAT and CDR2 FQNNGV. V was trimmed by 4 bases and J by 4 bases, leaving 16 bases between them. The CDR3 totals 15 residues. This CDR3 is CASSSPRGRGTEAFF. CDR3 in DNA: TGTGCCAGCAGCTCCCCTCGGGGGCGAGGCACTGAAGCTTTCTTT.

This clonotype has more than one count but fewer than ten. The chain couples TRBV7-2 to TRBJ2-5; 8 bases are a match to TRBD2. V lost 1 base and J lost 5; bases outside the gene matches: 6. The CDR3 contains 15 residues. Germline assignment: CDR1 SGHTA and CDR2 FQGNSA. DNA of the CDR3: TGTGCCAGCAGCTTAGGGGGACTAGGGGGGGAGACCCAGTACTTC. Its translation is CASSLGGLGGETQYF.

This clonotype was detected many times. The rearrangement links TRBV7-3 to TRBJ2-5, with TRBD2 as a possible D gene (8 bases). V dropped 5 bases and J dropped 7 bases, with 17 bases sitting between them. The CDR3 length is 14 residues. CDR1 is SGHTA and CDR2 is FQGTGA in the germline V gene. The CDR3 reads CASSPGRGRMTQYF. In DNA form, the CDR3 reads TGTGCCAGCAGCCCCGGGAGGGGGCGGATGACCCAGTACTTC.

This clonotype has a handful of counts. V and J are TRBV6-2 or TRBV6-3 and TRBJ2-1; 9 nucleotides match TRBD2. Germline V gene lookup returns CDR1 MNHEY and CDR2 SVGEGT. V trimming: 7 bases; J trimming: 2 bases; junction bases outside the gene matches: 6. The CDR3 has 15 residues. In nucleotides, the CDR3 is TGTGCCAGCACTGGCGGGGGGGGAACCTACAATGAGCAGTTCTTC. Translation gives CASTGGGGTYNEQFF.

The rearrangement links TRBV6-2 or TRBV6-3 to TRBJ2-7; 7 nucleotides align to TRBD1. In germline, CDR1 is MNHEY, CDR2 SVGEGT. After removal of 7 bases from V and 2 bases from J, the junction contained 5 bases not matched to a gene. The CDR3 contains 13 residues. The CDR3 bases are TGTGCCAGCATGTTACAGGGGCCCTACGAGCAGTACTTC. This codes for CASMLQGPYEQYF.

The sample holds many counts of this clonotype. CDR3 coding DNA: TGCGCCAGCTGTGGTACCGCGCACAATGAGCAGTTCTTC. Protein product: CASCGTAHNEQFF. The rearrangement joins TRBV5-1 to TRBJ2-1; D is unresolved. Trimming removed 7 bases at V and 5 bases at J, with 13 bases between. The CDR3 consists of 13 residues. Germline-derived CDR1 and CDR2 are SGHRS and YFSETQ.

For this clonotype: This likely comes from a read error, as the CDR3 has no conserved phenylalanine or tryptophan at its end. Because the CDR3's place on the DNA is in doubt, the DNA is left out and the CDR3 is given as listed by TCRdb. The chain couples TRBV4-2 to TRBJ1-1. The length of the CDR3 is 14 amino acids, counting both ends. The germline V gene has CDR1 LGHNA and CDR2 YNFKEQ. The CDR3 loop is CASSQDTRGQPEKI.

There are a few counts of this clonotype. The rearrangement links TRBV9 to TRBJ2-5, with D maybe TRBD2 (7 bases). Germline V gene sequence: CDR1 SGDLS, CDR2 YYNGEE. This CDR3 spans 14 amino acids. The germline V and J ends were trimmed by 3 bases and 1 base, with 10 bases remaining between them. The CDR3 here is CASSGGGSQETQYF. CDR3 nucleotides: TGTGCCAGCAGCGGCGGGGGCTCCCAAGAGACCCAGTACTTC.

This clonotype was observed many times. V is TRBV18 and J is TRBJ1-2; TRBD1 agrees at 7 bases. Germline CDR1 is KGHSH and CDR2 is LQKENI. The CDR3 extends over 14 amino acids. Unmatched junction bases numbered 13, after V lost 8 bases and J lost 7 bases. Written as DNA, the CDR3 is TGTGCCAGCCTTGGGGACAGCGGTCCCTCTGGCTACACCTTC. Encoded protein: CASLGDSGPSGYTF.

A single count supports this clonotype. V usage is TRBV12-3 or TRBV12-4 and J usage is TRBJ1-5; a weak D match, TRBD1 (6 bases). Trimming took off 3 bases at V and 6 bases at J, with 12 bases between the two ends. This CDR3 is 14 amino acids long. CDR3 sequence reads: CASSFWGAIQPQHF. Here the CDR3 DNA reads TGTGCCAGCAGTTTTTGGGGGGCGATTCAGCCCCAGCATTTT.

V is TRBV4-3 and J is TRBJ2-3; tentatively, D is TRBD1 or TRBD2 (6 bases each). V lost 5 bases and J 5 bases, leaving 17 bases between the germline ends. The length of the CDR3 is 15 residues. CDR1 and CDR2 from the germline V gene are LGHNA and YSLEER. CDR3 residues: CASSSRLGGGDTQYF. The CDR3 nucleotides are TGCGCCAGCAGCTCCCGACTAGGAGGGGGAGATACGCAGTATTTT.

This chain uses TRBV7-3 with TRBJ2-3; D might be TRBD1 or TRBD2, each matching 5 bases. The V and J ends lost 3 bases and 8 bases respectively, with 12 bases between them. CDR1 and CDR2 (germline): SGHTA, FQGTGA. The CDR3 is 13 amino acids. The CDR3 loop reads CASSFRGARTQYF. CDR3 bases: TGTGCCAGCAGCTTCAGAGGGGCACGTACGCAGTATTTT.